This TCR beta chain originates from a study of post-analysis software for immune sequencing data. V lost 2 bases to trimming and J lost 4 bases, with 11 bases between them. The CDR3 contains 14 residues. TCR beta cDNA libraries had unique molecular identifiers. TCRdb independently ran MiXCR on the PCR reads; one entry per CDR3 protein. The sample shows about 150,000 distinct CDR3 sequences, approximately 30% of them seen only once. General study findings and limits: Five or six TRBV segments, TRBV5-6, TRBV5-1 and TRBV20-1 among them, were found more frequent in patients than controls.

As concerns this clonotype: Its antigen is unknown.

This clonotype was obtained from a girl aged 10-17 years with multiple sclerosis. V is TRBV12-3 or TRBV12-4 and J is TRBJ1-1, with D unresolved. Sequencing used blood. The CDR3 nucleotides read TGTGCCAGCAGTTTATATCTACAAGGCACTGAAGCTTTCTTT. Its translation: CASSLYLQGTEAFF.